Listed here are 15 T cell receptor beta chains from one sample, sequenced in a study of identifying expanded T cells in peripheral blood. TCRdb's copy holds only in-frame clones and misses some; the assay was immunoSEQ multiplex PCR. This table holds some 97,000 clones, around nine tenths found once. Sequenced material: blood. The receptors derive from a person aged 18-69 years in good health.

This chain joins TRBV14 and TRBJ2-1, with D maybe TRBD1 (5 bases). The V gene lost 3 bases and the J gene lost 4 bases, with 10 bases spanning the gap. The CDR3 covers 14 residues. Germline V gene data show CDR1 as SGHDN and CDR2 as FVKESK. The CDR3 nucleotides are TGTGCCAGCAGCCATGGGGCGAGGTACAATGAGCAGTTCTTC. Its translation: CASSHGARYNEQFF.

The CDR3 coding sequence is TGTGCCAGCAAAAAGACAGAGAACACCGGGGAGCTGTTTTTT. The encoded protein is CASKKTENTGELFF. This chain joins TRBV7-2 and TRBJ2-2; D is possibly TRBD1 (5 bases). The V gene's germline CDR1 is SGHTA and CDR2 FQGNSA. The CDR3 is made up of 14 amino acids. V was pared by 7 bases and J by 1 base, with 10 bases between.

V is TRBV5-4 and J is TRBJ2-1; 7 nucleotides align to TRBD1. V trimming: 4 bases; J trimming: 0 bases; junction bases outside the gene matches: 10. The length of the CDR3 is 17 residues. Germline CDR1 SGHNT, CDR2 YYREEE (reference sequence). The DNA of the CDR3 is TGTGCCAGCAGCCGGGGACAGACAAGGGGCTCCTACAATGAGCAGTTCTTC. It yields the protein CASSRGQTRGSYNEQFF.

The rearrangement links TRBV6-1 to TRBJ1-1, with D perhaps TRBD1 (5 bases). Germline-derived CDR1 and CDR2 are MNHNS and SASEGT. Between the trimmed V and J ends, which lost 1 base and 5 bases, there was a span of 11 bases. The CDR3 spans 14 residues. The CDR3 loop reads CASSEDGGWTEAFF. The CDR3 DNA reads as TGTGCCAGCAGTGAAGATGGGGGGTGGACTGAAGCTTTCTTT.

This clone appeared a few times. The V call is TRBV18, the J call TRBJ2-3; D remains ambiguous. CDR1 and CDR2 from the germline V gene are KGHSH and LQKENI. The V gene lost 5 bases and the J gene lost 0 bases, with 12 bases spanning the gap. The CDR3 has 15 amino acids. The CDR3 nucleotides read TGTGCCAGCTCAGCGGCTTACCTGAGCACAGATACGCAGTATTTT. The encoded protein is CASSAAYLSTDTQYF.

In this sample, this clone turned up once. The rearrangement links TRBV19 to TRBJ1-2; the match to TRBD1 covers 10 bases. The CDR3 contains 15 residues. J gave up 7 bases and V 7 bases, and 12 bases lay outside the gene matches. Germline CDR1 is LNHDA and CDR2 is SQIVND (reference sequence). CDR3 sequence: CASNSGTGDGGGYTF. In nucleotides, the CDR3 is TGTGCCAGTAACTCCGGGACAGGGGATGGCGGTGGCTACACCTTC.

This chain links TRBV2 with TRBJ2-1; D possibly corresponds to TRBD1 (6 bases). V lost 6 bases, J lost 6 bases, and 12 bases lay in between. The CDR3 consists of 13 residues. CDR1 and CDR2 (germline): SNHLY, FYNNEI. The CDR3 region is CASSYRVFNEQFF. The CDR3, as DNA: TGTGCCAGCAGCTACAGGGTTTTCAATGAGCAGTTCTTC.

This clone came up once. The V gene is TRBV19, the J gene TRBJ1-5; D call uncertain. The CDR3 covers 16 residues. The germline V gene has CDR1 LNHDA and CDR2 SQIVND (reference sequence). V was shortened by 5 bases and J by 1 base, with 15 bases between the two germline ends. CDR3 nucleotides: TGTGCCAGTAGTGCCCTAATAAAGACAAGCAATCAGCCCCAGCATTTT. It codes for CASSALIKTSNQPQHF.

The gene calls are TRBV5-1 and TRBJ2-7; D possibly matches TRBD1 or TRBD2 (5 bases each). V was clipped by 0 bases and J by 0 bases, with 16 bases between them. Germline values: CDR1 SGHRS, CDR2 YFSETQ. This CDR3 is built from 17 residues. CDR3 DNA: TGCGCCAGCAGCTTGGGGGGGTCAGGGTCGAGCTCCTACGAGCAGTACTTC. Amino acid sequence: CASSLGGSGSSSYEQYF.

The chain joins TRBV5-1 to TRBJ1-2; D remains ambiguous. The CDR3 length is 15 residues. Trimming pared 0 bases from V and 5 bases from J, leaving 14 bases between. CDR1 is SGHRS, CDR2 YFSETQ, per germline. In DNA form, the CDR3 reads TGCGCCAGCAGCTTGGAGGGCAGCGATGGATATGGCTACACCTTC. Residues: CASSLEGSDGYGYTF.

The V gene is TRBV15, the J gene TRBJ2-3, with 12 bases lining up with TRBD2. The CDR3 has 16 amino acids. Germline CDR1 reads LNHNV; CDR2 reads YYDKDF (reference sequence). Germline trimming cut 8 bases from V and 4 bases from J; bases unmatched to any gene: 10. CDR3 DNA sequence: TGTGCCACCGGGGAGAGACTAGCGGGAGTGGCAGATACGCAGTATTTT. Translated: CATGERLAGVADTQYF.

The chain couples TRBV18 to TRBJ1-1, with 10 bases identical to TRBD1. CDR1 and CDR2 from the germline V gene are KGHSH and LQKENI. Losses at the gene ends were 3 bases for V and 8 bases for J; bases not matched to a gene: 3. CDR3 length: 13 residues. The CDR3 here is CASSPGQGSEAFF. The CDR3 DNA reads TGTGCCAGCTCACCGGGACAGGGGTCCGAAGCTTTCTTT.

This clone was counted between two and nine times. In DNA, the CDR3 is TGTGCCTGGAGTCGGGAGACCCATGGCTACACCTTC. Translated: CAWSRETHGYTF. V gene TRBV30 combines with J gene TRBJ1-2; no clear D. Per the germline V gene, CDR1 is GTSNPN and CDR2 is SVGIG (reference sequence). Trimming cost V 2 bases and J 6 bases, with 10 bases left between them. This CDR3 has 12 amino acids.

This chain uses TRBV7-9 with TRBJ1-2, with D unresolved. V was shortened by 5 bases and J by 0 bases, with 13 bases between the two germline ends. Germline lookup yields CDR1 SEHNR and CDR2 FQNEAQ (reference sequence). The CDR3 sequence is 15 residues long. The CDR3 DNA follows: TGTGCCAGCAGCCCCCCGGGGAGATCTAACTATGGCTACACCTTC. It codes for CASSPPGRSNYGYTF.

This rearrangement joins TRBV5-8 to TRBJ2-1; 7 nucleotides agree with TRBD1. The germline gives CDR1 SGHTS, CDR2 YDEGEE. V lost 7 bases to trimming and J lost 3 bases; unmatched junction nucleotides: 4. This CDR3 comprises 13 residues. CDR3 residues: CASGTVYYNEQFF. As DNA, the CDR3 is TGTGCCAGCGGGACAGTGTACTACAATGAGCAGTTCTTC.